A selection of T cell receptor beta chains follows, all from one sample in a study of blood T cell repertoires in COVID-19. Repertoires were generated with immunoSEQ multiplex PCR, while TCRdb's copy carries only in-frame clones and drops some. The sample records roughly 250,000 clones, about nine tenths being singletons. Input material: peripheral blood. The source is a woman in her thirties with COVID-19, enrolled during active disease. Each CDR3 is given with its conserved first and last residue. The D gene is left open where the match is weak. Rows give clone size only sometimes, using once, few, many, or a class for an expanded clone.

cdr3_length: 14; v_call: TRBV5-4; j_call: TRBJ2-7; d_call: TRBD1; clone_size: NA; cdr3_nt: TGTGCCAGCAGCTCCGGGGACAGGGGTGGCGAGCAGTACTTC; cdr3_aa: CASSSGDRGGEQYF
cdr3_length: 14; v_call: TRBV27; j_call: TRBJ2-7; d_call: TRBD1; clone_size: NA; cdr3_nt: TGTGCCAGCAGTGGGACAGTGGACTCCTACGAGCAGTACTTC; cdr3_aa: CASSGTVDSYEQYF
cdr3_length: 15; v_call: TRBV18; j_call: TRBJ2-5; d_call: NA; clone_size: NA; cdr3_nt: TGTGCCAGCTCACCCGACCAGGGCATCGGGGAGACCCAGTACTTC; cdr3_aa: CASSPDQGIGETQYF
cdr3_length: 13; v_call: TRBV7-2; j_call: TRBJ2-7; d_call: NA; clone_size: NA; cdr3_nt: TGTGCCAGCAGTTCAGGAAGAGCCTACGAGCAGTACTTC; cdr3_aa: CASSSGRAYEQYF
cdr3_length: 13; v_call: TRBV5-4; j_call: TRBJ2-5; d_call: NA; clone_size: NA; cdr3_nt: TGTGCCAGCAGCGGGGGACTCCAGGAGACCCAGTACTTC; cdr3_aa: CASSGGLQETQYF
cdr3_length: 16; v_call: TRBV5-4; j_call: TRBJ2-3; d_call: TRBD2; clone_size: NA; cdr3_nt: TGTGCCAGCAGCTTGGCCCCTAGCGGGGTCACAGATACGCAGTATTTT; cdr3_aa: CASSLAPSGVTDTQYF
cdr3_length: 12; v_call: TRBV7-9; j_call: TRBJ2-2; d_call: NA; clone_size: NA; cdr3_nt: TGTGCCAGCAGCTTCCCTATGGGGGAGCTGTTTTTT; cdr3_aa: CASSFPMGELFF
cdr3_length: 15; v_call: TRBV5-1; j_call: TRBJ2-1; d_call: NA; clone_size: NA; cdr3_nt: TGCGCCAGCAGCCCACAGGGGACTAGTCCCAATGAGCAGTTCTTC; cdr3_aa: CASSPQGTSPNEQFF
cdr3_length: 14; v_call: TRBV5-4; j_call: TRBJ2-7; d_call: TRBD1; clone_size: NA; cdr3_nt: TGTGCCAGCAGCTTGGAACAGGGGGCGGGCGAGCAGTACTTC; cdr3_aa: CASSLEQGAGEQYF
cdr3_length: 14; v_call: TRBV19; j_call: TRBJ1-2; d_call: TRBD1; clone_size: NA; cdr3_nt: TGTGCCAGTAGTCCAGGAACAGGGGGCTATGGCTACACCTTC; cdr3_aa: CASSPGTGGYGYTF
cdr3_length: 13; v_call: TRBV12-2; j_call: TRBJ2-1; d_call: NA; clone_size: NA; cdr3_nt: TGTGCAAGTCGCACGGGACAGGGCAATGAGCAGTTCTTC; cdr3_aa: CASRTGQGNEQFF
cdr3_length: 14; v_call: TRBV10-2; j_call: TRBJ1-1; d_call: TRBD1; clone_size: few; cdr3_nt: TGCGCCAGCAGTAGGGACAGGGGGAACACTGAAGCTTTCTTT; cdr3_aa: CASSRDRGNTEAFF
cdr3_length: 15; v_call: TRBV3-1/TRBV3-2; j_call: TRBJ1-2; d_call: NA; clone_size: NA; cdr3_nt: TGTGCCAGCAGCCAAGATAGGGCAGGGGACTATGGCTACACCTTC; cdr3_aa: CASSQDRAGDYGYTF
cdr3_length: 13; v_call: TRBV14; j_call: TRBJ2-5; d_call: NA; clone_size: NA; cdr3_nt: TGTGCCAGCAGCCAAGGGCAAGATGGGGGCGACCACTTC; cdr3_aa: CASSQGQDGGDHF
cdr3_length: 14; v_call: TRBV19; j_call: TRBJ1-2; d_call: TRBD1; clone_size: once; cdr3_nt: TGTGCCAGTAACCCCGGGACAGGGGCTTACGGCTACACCTTC; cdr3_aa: CASNPGTGAYGYTF
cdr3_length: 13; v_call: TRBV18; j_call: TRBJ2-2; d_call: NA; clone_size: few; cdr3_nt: TGTGCCAGCTCACCATCTCTGACCGGGGAGCTGTTTTTT; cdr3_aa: CASSPSLTGELFF
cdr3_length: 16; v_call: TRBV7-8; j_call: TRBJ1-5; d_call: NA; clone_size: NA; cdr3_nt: TGTGCCAGCAGCCCCGACGCCGGGACTAGCAGACAGCCCCAGCATTTT; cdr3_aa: CASSPDAGTSRQPQHF
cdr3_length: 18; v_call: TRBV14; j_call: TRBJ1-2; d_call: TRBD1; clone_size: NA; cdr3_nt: TGTGCCAGCAGCCCAACCGGACAGGGGTGGCCATCTAACTATGGCTACACCTTC; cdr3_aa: CASSPTGQGWPSNYGYTF
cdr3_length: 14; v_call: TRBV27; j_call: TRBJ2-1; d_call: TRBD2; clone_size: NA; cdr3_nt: TGTGCCAGCAGTTTTGGCGGGGGGGCCGATGAGCAGTTCTTC; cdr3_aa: CASSFGGGADEQFF
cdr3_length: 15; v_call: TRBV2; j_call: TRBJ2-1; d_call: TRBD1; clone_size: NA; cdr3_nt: TGTGCCAGCAGTAAGGGACAGGGGGCAAAGAATGAGCAGTTCTTC; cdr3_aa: CASSKGQGAKNEQFF
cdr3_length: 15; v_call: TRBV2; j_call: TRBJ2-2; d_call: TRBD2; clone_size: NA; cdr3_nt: TGTGCCAGCGGTGGAGCGGGACTAGCTAGCGGGGAGCTGTTTTTT; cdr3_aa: CASGGAGLASGELFF
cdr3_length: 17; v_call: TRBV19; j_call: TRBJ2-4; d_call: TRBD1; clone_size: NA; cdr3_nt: TGTGCCAGTAACCTTTTACAGGGGGCGCAGGGGAAAAACATTCAGTACTTC; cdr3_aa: CASNLLQGAQGKNIQYF
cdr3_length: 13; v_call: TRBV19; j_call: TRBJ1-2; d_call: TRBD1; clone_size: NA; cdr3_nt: TGTGCCAGTACTCCCCAGGGGGCGAGGGGCTACACCTTC; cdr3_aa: CASTPQGARGYTF
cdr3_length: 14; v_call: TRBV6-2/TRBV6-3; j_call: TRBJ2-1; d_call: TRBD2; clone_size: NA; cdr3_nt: TGTGCCAGCAGTCTGCGGGGGTTCGGCGCTGAGCAGTTCTTC; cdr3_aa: CASSLRGFGAEQFF
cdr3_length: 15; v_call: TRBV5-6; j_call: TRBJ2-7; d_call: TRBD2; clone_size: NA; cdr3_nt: TGTGCCAGCAGCTTGGCTGGCGGGGGGGAGAGTGAGCAGTACTTC; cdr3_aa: CASSLAGGGESEQYF
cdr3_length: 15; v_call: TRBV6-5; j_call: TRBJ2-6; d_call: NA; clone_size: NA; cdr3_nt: TGTGCCAGCGCTGGAGGCCCGACTGGGGCCAACGTCCTGACTTTC; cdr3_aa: CASAGGPTGANVLTF
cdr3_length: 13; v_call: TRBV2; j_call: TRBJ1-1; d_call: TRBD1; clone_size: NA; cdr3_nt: TGTGCCAGCAGAGACAGGGGAGTCCTTGAAGCTTTCTTT; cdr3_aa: CASRDRGVLEAFF
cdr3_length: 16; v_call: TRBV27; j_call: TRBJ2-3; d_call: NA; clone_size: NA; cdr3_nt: TGTGCCAGCAGGGCGATGTTCCTAGGATCCACAGATACGCAGTATTTT; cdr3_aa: CASRAMFLGSTDTQYF
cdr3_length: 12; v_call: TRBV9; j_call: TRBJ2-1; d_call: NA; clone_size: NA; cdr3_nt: TGTGCCAGCAGTGTATGGGAGGAAGGACAGTTCTTC; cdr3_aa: CASSVWEEGQFF
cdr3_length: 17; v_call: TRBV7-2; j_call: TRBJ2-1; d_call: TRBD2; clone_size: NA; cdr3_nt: TGTGCCAGCAGCTCGGGACACCTAGCGGGGGGGCTGTTTGAGCAGTTCTTC; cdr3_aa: CASSSGHLAGGLFEQFF
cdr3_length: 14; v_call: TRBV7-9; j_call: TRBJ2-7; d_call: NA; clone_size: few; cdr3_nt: TGTGCCAGCAGCTTAGAGGGGGAATCGTATGAGCAGTACTTC; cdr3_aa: CASSLEGESYEQYF
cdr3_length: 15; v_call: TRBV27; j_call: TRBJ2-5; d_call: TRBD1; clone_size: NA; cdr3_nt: TGTGCCAGCAGTTTGATGACAGGGGTTGGGGAGACCCAGTACTTC; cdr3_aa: CASSLMTGVGETQYF
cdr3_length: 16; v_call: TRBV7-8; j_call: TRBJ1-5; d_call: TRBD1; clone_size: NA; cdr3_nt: TGTGCCAGCAGCTTGAGGGACAGGGGTCCCCGTCAGCCCCAGCATTTT; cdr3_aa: CASSLRDRGPRQPQHF
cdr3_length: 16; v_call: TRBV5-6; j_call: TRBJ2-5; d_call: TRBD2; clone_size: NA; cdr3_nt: TGTGCCAGCAGCACTCCGGGACTACACCTCCAAGAGACCCAGTACTTC; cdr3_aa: CASSTPGLHLQETQYF
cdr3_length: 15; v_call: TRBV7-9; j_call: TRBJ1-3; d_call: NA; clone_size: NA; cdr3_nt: TGTGCCAGCAGCCCTCGGGAGGGGCACGGAAACACCATATATTTT; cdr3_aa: CASSPREGHGNTIYF
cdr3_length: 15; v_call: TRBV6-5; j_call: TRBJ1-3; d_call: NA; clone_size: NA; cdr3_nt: TGTGCCAGCAGTTACGACAGTATCTCTGGAAACACCATATATTTT; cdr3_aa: CASSYDSISGNTIYF
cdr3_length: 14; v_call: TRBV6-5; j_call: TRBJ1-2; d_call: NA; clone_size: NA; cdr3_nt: TGTGCCAGCAGTTACTCGGTAGGAGGGTCTGGCTACACCTTC; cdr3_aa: CASSYSVGGSGYTF
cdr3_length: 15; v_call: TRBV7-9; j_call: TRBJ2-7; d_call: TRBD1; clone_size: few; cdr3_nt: TGTGCCAGCAGCCTTTACAGGGGAATTTACTACGAGCAGTACTTC; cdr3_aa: CASSLYRGIYYEQYF
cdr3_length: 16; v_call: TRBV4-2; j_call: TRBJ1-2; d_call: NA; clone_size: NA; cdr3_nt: TGTGCCAGCAGCCCCCTAGGCGGGGATCCCCTCTATGGCTACACCTTC; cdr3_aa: CASSPLGGDPLYGYTF
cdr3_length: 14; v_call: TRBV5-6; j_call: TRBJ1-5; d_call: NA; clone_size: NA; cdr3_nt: TGTGCCAGCAGCTTCCGCCAGGGCAATCAGCCCCAGCATTTT; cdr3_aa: CASSFRQGNQPQHF
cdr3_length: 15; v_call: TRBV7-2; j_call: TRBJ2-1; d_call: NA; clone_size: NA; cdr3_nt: TGTGCCAGCAGCTCAAGGGGGGGCCGGGTGTATGAGCAGTTCTTC; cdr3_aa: CASSSRGGRVYEQFF
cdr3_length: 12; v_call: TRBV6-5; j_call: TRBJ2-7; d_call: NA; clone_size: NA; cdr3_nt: TGTGCCAGCAGCTCCGGGTGGTCCGAGCAGTACTTC; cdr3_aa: CASSSGWSEQYF
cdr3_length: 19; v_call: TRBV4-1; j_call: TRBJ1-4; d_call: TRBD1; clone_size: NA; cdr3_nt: TGCGCCAGCAGCCAAGTCTTGGTGGGACAGTTAAATCTAAATGAAAAACTGTTTTTT; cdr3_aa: CASSQVLVGQLNLNEKLFF
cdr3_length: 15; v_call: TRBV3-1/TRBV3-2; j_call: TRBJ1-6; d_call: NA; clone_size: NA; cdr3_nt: TGTGCCAGCAGCCAAGACGTACAGCTAAATTCACCCCTCCACTTT; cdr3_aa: CASSQDVQLNSPLHF
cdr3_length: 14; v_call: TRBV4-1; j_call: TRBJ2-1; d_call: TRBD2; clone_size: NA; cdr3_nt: TGCGCCAGCAACCTAGCGGGGGGGGACAATGAGCAGTTCTTC; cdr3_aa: CASNLAGGDNEQFF
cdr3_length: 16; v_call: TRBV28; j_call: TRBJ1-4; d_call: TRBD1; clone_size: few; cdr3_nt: TGTGCCAGCAGTTCGGTTAATACAGGGGCAAGGGAAAAACTGTTTTTT; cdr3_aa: CASSSVNTGAREKLFF
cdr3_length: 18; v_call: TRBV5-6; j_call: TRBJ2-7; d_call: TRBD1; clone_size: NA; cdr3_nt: TGTGCCAGCAGCTTGGTCACCGGACAGGGCTGGATCTCCTACGAGCAGTACTTC; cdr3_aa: CASSLVTGQGWISYEQYF
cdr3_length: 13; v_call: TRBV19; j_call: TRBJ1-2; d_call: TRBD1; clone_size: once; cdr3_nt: TGTGCCAGTAGTCCCTGGACAGGGGGAGACTACACCTTC; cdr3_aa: CASSPWTGGDYTF
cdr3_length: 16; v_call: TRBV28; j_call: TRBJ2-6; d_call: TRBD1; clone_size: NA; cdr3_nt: TGTGCCAGCGCGGGACAGGCAACCTCTGGGGCCAACGTCCTGACTTTC; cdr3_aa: CASAGQATSGANVLTF
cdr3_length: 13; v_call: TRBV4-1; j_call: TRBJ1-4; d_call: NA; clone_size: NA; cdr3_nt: TGCGCCAGCAGCAACCTGGGGGGTGAAAAACTGTTTTTT; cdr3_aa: CASSNLGGEKLFF
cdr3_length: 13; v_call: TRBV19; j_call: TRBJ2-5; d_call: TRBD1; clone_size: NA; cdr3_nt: TGTGCCAGGGCCGGGACAGACCAAGAGACCCAGTACTTC; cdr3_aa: CARAGTDQETQYF